The 25 T cell receptor beta chains given below trace back to one sample, sequenced in a study of beta chain features in type 1 diabetes. Reverse transcribing all isolated RNA meant expressed TCRB transcripts were sequenced. Libraries were prepared by immunoSEQ multiplex PCR; TCRdb keeps only in-frame clonotypes and omits some of them. The repertoire holds hundreds of thousands of clones, with about 15% as singletons. Material: central memory CD4+ T cells from blood. Receptors originate from a man under 40 in good health.

The V and J genes are TRBV5-4 and TRBJ1-1, with D possibly matching TRBD1 (5 bases). Germline V gene sequence: CDR1 SGHNT, CDR2 YYREEE (reference sequence). V was shortened by 0 bases and J by 0 bases, with 12 bases between the two germline ends. The CDR3 contains 16 residues. The CDR3 sequence: CASSLDPGRMNTEAFF. Here the CDR3 DNA reads TGTGCCAGCAGCTTGGATCCGGGACGTATGAACACTGAAGCTTTCTTT. Combining the CDR3 with reference TRBV5-4 and TRBJ1-1 gives the whole variable domain ETGVTQSPTHLIKTRGQQVTLRCSSQSGHNTVSWYQQALGQGPQFIFQYYREEENGRGNFPPRFSGLQFPNYSSELNVNALELDDSALYLCASSLDPGRMNTEAFFGQGTRLTVV.

This clone was detected a few times. The V gene is TRBV5-1, the J gene TRBJ2-1; D not resolved. The V and J ends lost 0 bases and 2 bases respectively, with 12 bases between them. Per germline, CDR1 SGHRS and CDR2 YFSETQ. The CDR3 spans 16 residues. The CDR3, as DNA: TGCGCCAGCAGCTTGGCCATGGCCTCGGCCTACAATGAGCAGTTCTTC. This encodes CASSLAMASAYNEQFF.

This clone has a handful of counts. The chain carries TRBV11-2 and TRBJ2-1, with a possible D match to TRBD1 (6 bases). The germline CDR1 and CDR2 sequences are SGHAT and FQNNGV. The CDR3 sequence is 13 residues long. Between the trimmed V and J ends, which lost 0 bases and 8 bases, there was a span of 8 bases. The CDR3 nucleotides are TGTGCCAGCAGCTTAGAGCAGGGGTATGAGCAGTTCTTC. Protein: CASSLEQGYEQFF.

The chain links TRBV11-2 to TRBJ2-7; 7 bases align to TRBD1. The CDR3 has 15 amino acids. Germline CDR1 is SGHAT and CDR2 is FQNNGV. The junction had 6 bases not matched to a gene; V was cut back by 2 bases and J by 2 bases. CDR3 loop: CASSLFTGATYEQYF. CDR3 DNA sequence: TGTGCCAGCAGCTTATTCACAGGGGCTACCTACGAGCAGTACTTC.

This rearrangement joins TRBV27 to TRBJ1-1; no clear D. The CDR3 runs to 13 residues. Deletions cut 2 bases from V and 8 bases from J, with 12 bases between. Per the germline V gene, CDR1 is MNHEY and CDR2 is SMNVEV (reference sequence). The CDR3 sequence is CASSLAGPGEAFF. The CDR3 DNA reads as TGTGCCAGCAGTTTAGCGGGCCCCGGGGAAGCTTTCTTT.

The rearrangement links TRBV9 to TRBJ1-1, with a weak D call TRBD1 (6 bases). The germline V gene has CDR1 SGDLS and CDR2 YYNGEE. Trimming stripped 0 bases from V and 5 bases from J, with 8 bases between. This CDR3 region has 13 residues. The CDR3 loop reads CASSVDRATEAFF. The CDR3 DNA follows: TGTGCCAGCAGCGTAGACAGGGCTACTGAAGCTTTCTTT.

This clone was counted a few times. The rearrangement links TRBV5-1 to TRBJ2-1; D is undetermined. The V gene lost 0 bases and the J gene lost 1 base, with 11 bases spanning the gap. The length of the CDR3 is 16 residues. Germline lookup yields CDR1 SGHRS and CDR2 YFSETQ. CDR3 protein: CASSLGSSPSYNEQFF. The CDR3 nucleotides read TGCGCCAGCAGCTTGGGGTCCTCCCCATCCTACAATGAGCAGTTCTTC.

The V gene is TRBV27, the J gene TRBJ2-4; the D gene is possibly TRBD1 (5 bases). V was cut by 2 bases and J by 6 bases, with 11 bases left in between. The CDR3 is 14 residues long. CDR1 and CDR2 from the germline V gene are MNHEY and SMNVEV (reference sequence). DNA of the CDR3: TGTGCCAGCAGTTTAAACCGACAGCGAAACATTCAGTACTTC. It yields the protein CASSLNRQRNIQYF.

This clone occurred a few times. This sequence joins TRBV28 and TRBJ1-4, with D possibly being TRBD1 (6 bases). The CDR3 loop spans 14 amino acids. Looked up from germline, CDR1 is MDHEN and CDR2 is SYDVKM. Deletions cut 6 bases from V and 7 bases from J, with 15 bases between. For the CDR3, the DNA is TGTGCCAGCAGCTACAGGGCGACGATTGAAAAACTGTTTTTT. Protein sequence: CASSYRATIEKLFF.

This clone was counted between two and nine times. The V gene is TRBV14, the J gene TRBJ2-7; no reliable D call. The CDR3 covers 14 residues. Deletions cut 4 bases from V and 6 bases from J, with 16 bases between. The germline V gene encodes CDR1 SGHDN and CDR2 FVKESK. The CDR3 spells CASSPTWTAGEQYF. The CDR3 DNA follows: TGTGCCAGCAGCCCAACCTGGACCGCCGGCGAGCAGTACTTC.

The V gene is TRBV2, the J gene TRBJ2-5; 7 bases line up with TRBD2. Trimming removed 1 base from V and 5 bases from J; junction bases left unmatched: 7. The germline gives CDR1 SNHLY, CDR2 FYNNEI. The length of the CDR3 is 15 residues. The CDR3 bases are TGTGCCAGCAGTGAAGATGCGGGAGAGGGGGAGACCCAGTACTTC. It yields the protein CASSEDAGEGETQYF. Together with reference TRBV2 and TRBJ2-5, the CDR3 gives the full variable domain: EPEVTQTPSHQVTQMGQEVILRCVPISNHLYFYWYRQILGQKVEFLVSFYNNEISEKSEIFDDQFSVERPDGSNFTLKIRSTKLEDSAMYFCASSEDAGEGETQYFGPGTRLLVL.

This rearrangement joins TRBV6-6 to TRBJ1-5; 7 nucleotides align to TRBD1. The junction had 2 bases not matched to a gene; V was cut back by 5 bases and J by 7 bases. The germline CDR1 and CDR2 sequences are MNHNY and SVGAGI (reference sequence). The CDR3 is 12 amino acids. The CDR3, as DNA: TGTGCCAGCAGTGCGGGACAGCAGCCCCAGCATTTT. Residues: CASSAGQQPQHF.

This clone was seen a few times. The chain has TRBV19 and TRBJ1-5, with a possible D match to TRBD1 (5 bases). This CDR3 region has 15 residues. Trimming cost V 7 bases and J 1 base, with 14 bases left between them. Per the germline V gene, CDR1 is LNHDA and CDR2 is SQIVND (reference sequence). As DNA, the CDR3 is TGTGCCAGTATATATAGAGGGACCAGCAATCAGCCCCAGCATTTT. Protein sequence: CASIYRGTSNQPQHF.

The V and J genes are TRBV6-1 and TRBJ2-5, with 7 bases fitting TRBD1. CDR1 is MNHNS and CDR2 is SASEGT in the germline V gene. The CDR3 has 15 amino acids. The trim removed 6 bases at V and 7 bases at J, leaving 14 bases unmatched. The CDR3 loop is CASRRGQVLGGTQYF. The CDR3 nucleotides are TGTGCCAGCAGACGCGGACAGGTCCTCGGAGGGACCCAGTACTTC.

This sequence joins TRBV7-2 and TRBJ2-1; either TRBD1 or TRBD2 may fit D (5 bases each). The V gene lost 1 base and the J gene lost 13 bases, with 14 bases spanning the gap. The germline CDR1 and CDR2 sequences are SGHTA and FQGNSA. The CDR3 sequence is 13 residues long. CDR3 nucleotide sequence: TGTGCCAGCAGCTTAGATATGGGGGATACTCAGTTCTTC. This translates into CASSLDMGDTQFF.

Only a few counts were recorded for this clone. The gene calls are TRBV30 and TRBJ2-7, with TRBD1 matching 8 bases. V trimming: 2 bases; J trimming: 1 base; junction bases outside the gene matches: 4. CDR1 is GTSNPN, CDR2 SVGIG, per germline (reference sequence). This CDR3 is built from 14 residues. This chain's CDR3 is CAWSKQGGSYEQYV. The CDR3 coding sequence is TGTGCCTGGAGTAAACAGGGGGGTTCCTACGAGCAGTACGTC.

This clone came up once. This chain joins TRBV7-2 and TRBJ2-3; TRBD1 is a possible D gene (5 bases). The V end lost 2 bases, the J end lost 4 bases, and 7 bases lay between the germline ends. CDR1 is SGHTA, CDR2 FQGNSA, per germline. This CDR3 has 13 amino acids. CDR3 sequence (DNA): TGTGCCAGCAGCTTAAGGGGCCCAGATACGCAGTATTTT. Its translation is CASSLRGPDTQYF.

This clone was recorded a few times. The genes are TRBV5-6 and TRBJ1-2; TRBD1 might be the D (6 bases). Germline-derived CDR1 and CDR2 are SGHDT and YYEEEE. V was cut by 2 bases and J by 9 bases, with 14 bases left in between. CDR3 size: 13 residues. The CDR3 reads CASSLGGVVSYTF. In DNA, the CDR3 is TGTGCCAGCAGCTTAGGGGGAGTTGTAAGCTACACCTTC. Variable domain in full (rest from reference TRBV5-6 and TRBJ1-2): DAGVTQSPTHLIKTRGQQVTLRCSPKSGHDTVSWYQQALGQGPQFIFQYYEEEERQRGNFPDRFSGHQFPNYSSELNVNALLLGDSALYLCASSLGGVVSYTFGSGTRLTVV.

This clone was observed a handful of times. One end of the junction varies from germline; a read error may be responsible. This sequence joins TRBV5-4 and TRBJ1-6, with a possible D match to TRBD1 (6 bases). The germline gives CDR1 SGHNT, CDR2 YYREEE (reference sequence). CDR3 length equals 15 residues. The CDR3 DNA sequence: TGTGCCAGCAGCCCGACAGGCTCCCATAATTCACCCCTCCACTTT. Amino acid sequence: CASSPTGSHNSPLHF.

The chain is built from TRBV19 and TRBJ1-1; TRBD1 might be the D (5 bases). Germline CDR1 reads LNHDA; CDR2 reads SQIVND (reference sequence). The CDR3 is 14 residues long. The V gene lost 3 bases and the J gene lost 1 base, with 9 bases spanning the gap. Here the CDR3 DNA reads TGTGCCAGTAGTATGGGGGGAAGGAACACTGAAGCTTTCTTT. Protein: CASSMGGRNTEAFF.

The chain joins TRBV7-7 to TRBJ2-3; possible D gene TRBD2, 5 bases. Germline assignment: CDR1 SSHAT and CDR2 FNYEAQ (reference sequence). The CDR3 is 16 amino acids. V was pared by 5 bases and J by 0 bases, with 15 bases between. CDR3 in DNA: TGTGCCAGCAGCGCCGGACTGTTATCTAGCACAGATACGCAGTATTTT. It yields the protein CASSAGLLSSTDTQYF.

In this sample, this clone turned up a few times. The gene calls are TRBV19 and TRBJ1-5, with D hard to call. The CDR3 runs 12 residues. Germline CDR1 LNHDA, CDR2 SQIVND (reference sequence). The V end was cut by 1 base, the J end by 6 bases, with 4 bases between. CDR3: CASSIGSQPQHF. The CDR3 nucleotides read TGTGCCAGTAGTATAGGGAGTCAGCCCCAGCATTTT.

The rearrangement joins TRBV11-3 to TRBJ2-1, with 7 bases fitting TRBD2. The CDR3 sequence is 15 residues long. In germline, CDR1 is SGHNT, CDR2 YENEEA. V lost 2 bases to trimming and J lost 6 bases; unmatched junction nucleotides: 7. The CDR3 sequence is CASSLQSGGFNEQFF. The CDR3 DNA sequence: TGTGCCAGCAGCTTACAATCGGGGGGTTTCAATGAGCAGTTCTTC.

The rearrangement links TRBV19 to TRBJ2-2; D not resolved. The ends were cut back, 6 bases at V and 6 bases at J, with 11 bases in the middle. CDR3 length equals 13 residues. CDR1 and CDR2 (germline): LNHDA, SQIVND (reference sequence). CDR3 region: CASRLGWAGELFF. Here the CDR3 DNA reads TGTGCCAGTAGGTTAGGCTGGGCCGGGGAGCTGTTTTTT.

The chain carries TRBV14 and TRBJ2-5; the D is unclear. The length of the CDR3 is 16 residues. Germline-derived CDR1 and CDR2 are SGHDN and FVKESK. Trimming pared 4 bases from V and 4 bases from J, leaving 19 bases between. The CDR3 sequence: CASSPDRVVFGETQYF. The CDR3 region has the DNA TGTGCCAGCAGCCCGGACCGTGTAGTCTTTGGAGAGACCCAGTACTTC.